A selection of T cell receptor beta chains follows, all from one sample in a study of blood T cell repertoires in COVID-19. Method: immunoSEQ multiplex PCR; TCRdb's copy keeps in-frame clones and lacks some. The sample consists of approximately 50,000 clones, 70% to 80% of them appearing once. The specimen was PBMCs or T cells enriched from blood (not recorded which). These receptors were obtained from a woman aged 45-65 years with acute COVID-19. The CDR3 runs from the conserved cysteine through the conserved F or W. The order of the fields is CDR3 length, clone size, V gene, D gene, J gene, CDR3 DNA, CDR3 protein. A D gene is named only where the DNA matches it firmly. The listing skips clone size in some rows; elsewhere it reads once, few, many or a size class.

16	few	TRBV10-3	TRBD1	TRBJ1-3	TGTGCCATCAGTCCCGGGACAGGGGGCACTGGAAACACCATATATTTT	CAISPGTGGTGNTIYF
15	.	TRBV19	TRBD1	TRBJ2-1	TGTGCCAGTAGTATCCGGGACAGGGGAGGTAATGAGCAGTTCTTC	CASSIRDRGGNEQFF
14	.	TRBV25-1	.	TRBJ2-7	TGTGCCAGCAATAAATCTAGCGCCGCCTACGAGCAGTACTTC	CASNKSSAAYEQYF
18	few	TRBV4-1	TRBD2	TRBJ2-5	TGCGCCAGCAGCCAAGATCGGGGGCTAGCGGGGGTTAGGGAGACCCAGTACTTC	CASSQDRGLAGVRETQYF
14	.	TRBV29-1	.	TRBJ1-1	TGCAGCGCCAGCAGGACAGAATTGAACACTGAAGCTTTCTTT	CSASRTELNTEAFF
12	.	TRBV23-1	.	TRBJ1-2	TGCGCCAGCGGGACGCGGGGTTATGGCTACACCTTC	CASGTRGYGYTF
12	.	TRBV2	.	TRBJ1-1	TGTGCCAGCATGGGGCAGCCCACTGAAGCTTTCTTT	CASMGQPTEAFF
14	.	TRBV5-4	TRBD2	TRBJ2-5	TGTGCCAGCAGCCAGGGACTAGCGGGAGAGACCCAGTACTTC	CASSQGLAGETQYF
14	.	TRBV19	TRBD1	TRBJ1-5	TGTGCCAGTAGTATGACAGGGGGCAAACAGCCCCAGCATTTT	CASSMTGGKQPQHF
13	.	TRBV11-3	.	TRBJ2-3	TGTGCCAGCAGCTCCCCCTACACAGATACGCAGTATTTT	CASSSPYTDTQYF
13	.	TRBV29-1	.	TRBJ2-1	TGCAGCGTTGACCCCGCAGCCTACAATGAGCAGTTCTTC	CSVDPAAYNEQFF
14	.	TRBV7-2	TRBD1	TRBJ2-2	TGTGCCAGCAGCCGGGACAGGGGGCACGGGGAGCTGTTTTTT	CASSRDRGHGELFF
12	.	TRBV29-1	.	TRBJ1-2	TGCTGCCTCCAGGTGGTGGGCTATGGCTACACCTTC	CCLQVVGYGYTF
16	.	TRBV4-2	.	TRBJ2-7	TGTGCCAGCAGCCAAGAAGGGGGTGATGTCCGCTACGAGCAGTACTTC	CASSQEGGDVRYEQYF
13	.	TRBV19	.	TRBJ1-6	TGTGCCAGTAGTATTTCGGAGAATTCACCCCTCCACTTT	CASSISENSPLHF
15	.	TRBV4-2	.	TRBJ2-5	TGTGCCAGCAGCCAAGACCACAGGGCCCAAGAGACCCAGTACTTC	CASSQDHRAQETQYF
13	once	TRBV3-1/TRBV3-2	.	TRBJ2-1	TGTGCCAGCAGGTCGCGGGCCCTCAATGAGCAGTTCTTC	CASRSRALNEQFF
14	.	TRBV27	TRBD1	TRBJ2-5	TGTGCCAGCAGCGCGAGGACAGGGAGGGAGACCCAGTACTTC	CASSARTGRETQYF
12	.	TRBV2	.	TRBJ1-2	TGTGCCAGCAGTTTTGACTTCTATGGCTACACCTTC	CASSFDFYGYTF
16	few	TRBV5-4	TRBD2	TRBJ2-5	TGTGCCAGCAGCTTCCGACTAGCGGGGGTGGGAGAGACCCAGTACTTC	CASSFRLAGVGETQYF
16	.	TRBV7-9	.	TRBJ1-3	TGTGCCAGCAGCTTACGGGACACCCGAAGGGGAAACACCATATATTTT	CASSLRDTRRGNTIYF
14	.	TRBV28	TRBD1	TRBJ1-4	TGTGCCAGCAGTTTGGGACAGCAGCATGAAAAACTGTTTTTT	CASSLGQQHEKLFF
13	.	TRBV28	.	TRBJ1-1	TGTGCCAGCAGTTTACGGGGAAGCACTGAAGCTTTCTTT	CASSLRGSTEAFF
14	few	TRBV30	TRBD1	TRBJ1-2	TGTGCCTGGAGTAGGGACAGGGGGCGAAGGGGCTACACCTTC	CAWSRDRGRRGYTF
15	few	TRBV18	.	TRBJ2-3	TGTGCCAGCTCACGGGGCGGGGGCCGCACAGATACGCAGTATTTT	CASSRGGGRTDTQYF
15	.	TRBV5-1	.	TRBJ1-3	TGCGCCAGCAGCTTGGACTGGTACTCTGGAAACACCATATATTTT	CASSLDWYSGNTIYF
15	few	TRBV7-6	.	TRBJ1-3	TGTGCCAGCAGCCGTATGGAGGGATCTGGAAACACCATATATTTT	CASSRMEGSGNTIYF
15	.	TRBV11-3	TRBD1	TRBJ1-6	TGTGCCAGCAGCCCGGGACAGGGGAATAATTCACCCCTCCACTTT	CASSPGQGNNSPLHF
10	.	TRBV2	.	TRBJ1-2	TGTGCCAGCATAGGGGATGGCTACACCTTC	CASIGDGYTF